One and the same sample provided the 6 T cell receptor beta chains below, sequenced in a study of blood T cell repertoires in COVID-19. Measured with immunoSEQ multiplex PCR; TCRdb has only the in-frame clones, and not every one. The data contain 380,000 or so clones, about 87% of them singletons. What was sequenced was PBMCs or T cells enriched from blood (not recorded which). The receptors shown here come from a man aged 30 to 39 who had recovered from COVID-19.

The V gene is TRBV7-2, the J gene TRBJ1-1; D might be TRBD1 (5 bases). V was clipped by 5 bases and J by 0 bases, with 22 bases between them. Germline CDR1 and CDR2: SGHTA and FQGNSA. This CDR3 is 18 amino acids long. The CDR3 loop reads CASSPAFRDSGLNTEAFF. The CDR3 region has the DNA TGTGCCAGCAGCCCCGCCTTTCGGGACTCAGGGCTGAACACTGAAGCTTTCTTT.

This rearrangement joins TRBV19 to TRBJ1-2, with TRBD1 matching over 7 bases. CDR3 length: 13 residues. Germline CDR1 and CDR2: LNHDA and SQIVND (reference sequence). Losses at the gene ends were 5 bases for V and 7 bases for J; bases not matched to a gene: 7. CDR3 region: CASSDTGARGYTF. In DNA, the CDR3 is TGTGCCAGTAGTGACACAGGGGCCCGTGGCTACACCTTC.

This rearrangement joins TRBV7-9 to TRBJ2-2; a weak D match, TRBD2 (6 bases). Germline V gene lookup returns CDR1 SEHNR and CDR2 FQNEAQ (reference sequence). With 1 base removed from V and 0 bases from J, the gap between germline ends came to 18 bases. The CDR3 is made up of 19 amino acids. The DNA of the CDR3 is TGTGCCAGCAGCTTAGTCCTCAGCCGGGACTCCGCGAACACCGGGGAGCTGTTTTTT. It yields the protein CASSLVLSRDSANTGELFF.

This clone appeared a single time. The J gene is TRBJ1-4, the V gene TRBV5-1; maybe TRBD1 (6 bases). The V end lost 4 bases, the J end lost 7 bases, and 17 bases lay between the germline ends. Germline lookup yields CDR1 SGHRS and CDR2 YFSETQ. There are 15 residues in the CDR3. CDR3 sequence: CASSPFRGAREKLFF. As DNA, the CDR3 is TGCGCCAGCAGCCCCTTCCGGGGGGCCCGTGAAAAACTGTTTTTT. The whole variable domain, filled in from reference TRBV5-1 and TRBJ1-4, reads KAGVTQTPRYLIKTRGQQVTLSCSPISGHRSVSWYQQTPGQGLQFLFEYFSETQRNKGNFPGRFSGRQFSNSRSEMNVSTLELGDSALYLCASSPFRGAREKLFFGSGTQLSVL.

The J gene is TRBJ1-4, the V gene TRBV10-2; D might be TRBD1 (6 bases). This CDR3 is built from 14 residues. The germline gives CDR1 WSHSY, CDR2 SAAADI. V was trimmed by 3 bases and J by 5 bases, leaving 10 bases between them. As DNA, the CDR3 is TGCGCCAGCAGTGAATCAGGGGCGAATGAAAAACTGTTTTTT. This gives the protein CASSESGANEKLFF.

The V gene is TRBV9, the J gene TRBJ1-5; D is undetermined. V was trimmed by 4 bases and J by 4 bases, leaving 15 bases between them. Germline V gene sequence: CDR1 SGDLS, CDR2 YYNGEE. The CDR3 totals 15 residues. The CDR3 loop reads CASSLGGSSNQPQHF. CDR3 in DNA: TGTGCCAGCAGCCTCGGCGGGAGTTCGAATCAGCCCCAGCATTTT.